The 21 T cell receptor beta chains presented below share a single source sample, sequenced in a study of kidney transplant recipient with SARS-CoV-2 infection (dated by TCRdb to the early 2020s). TCRdb lists the instrument as Illumina MiSeq. TCRdb trimmed public reads at Q25 via fastp, called clones via MiXCR and kept in-frame beta chains. Merged by CDR3 protein, the rows form single entries marked with the most common genes and DNA. In this sample the table shows 200,000 to 300,000 distinct CDR3 sequences, around 26% of which occur a single time. Roughly 7% of the sample is in the top ten clones. Explained via the paper, the time point label denotes: pre-pandemic baseline sample and day 111 after first positive SARS-CoV-2 test. The sequences come from a blood sample, collected at baseline and on day 111 from a kidney transplant recipient. These receptors were collected from a male patient aged 25 to 39 who had COVID-19 and was a kidney transplant recipient. Following a transplant, some T cells may be graft donor cells, not patient cells.

About this clonotype itself: The CDR3 does not close with the conserved phenylalanine or tryptophan, likely indicating a read error. The chain is built from TRBV6-5 and TRBJ1-1; D is perhaps TRBD1 (6 bases). CDR1 is MNHEY, CDR2 SVGAGI, per germline. This CDR3 has 13 residues. The V end lost 4 bases, the J end lost 11 bases, and 17 bases lay between the germline ends. The CDR3 bases are TGTGCCAGCAGTTCCGACTTGGGGGGCTCGGCTTTCTCT. Its translation is CASSSDLGGSAFS.

This clonotype showed up many times. The rearrangement links TRBV7-9 to TRBJ2-2; D may correspond to TRBD1 or TRBD2 (5 bases each). Germline V lookup: CDR1 SEHNR, CDR2 FQNEAQ (reference sequence). V was clipped by 0 bases and J by 4 bases, with 9 bases between them. The CDR3 sequence is 15 residues long. This CDR3 is CASSLAGRPTGELFF. DNA of the CDR3: TGTGCCAGCAGCTTAGCGGGACGGCCCACCGGGGAGCTGTTTTTT.

Ten or more counts support this clonotype. This CDR3 reads CASSLERRIAGGTEAFF. The CDR3 DNA follows: TGTGCCAGCAGCTTAGAACGGCGTATTGCAGGGGGCACTGAAGCTTTCTTT. The V call is TRBV5-4, the J call TRBJ1-1; 7 bases are a match to TRBD1. V lost 2 bases, J lost 4 bases, and 14 bases stayed unmatched. The germline V gene encodes CDR1 SGHNT and CDR2 YYREEE (reference sequence). This CDR3 contains 17 residues.

This clonotype was found many times. This chain links TRBV19 with TRBJ2-7; 7 bases map to TRBD2. Germline assignment: CDR1 LNHDA and CDR2 SQIVND (reference sequence). The CDR3 has 16 residues. The V and J ends lost 3 bases and 5 bases, in that order; junction bases with no gene match: 13. Here the CDR3 reads CASSIGGGRGADEQYF. DNA for the CDR3: TGTGCCAGTAGTATTGGCGGCGGGAGAGGGGCGGACGAGCAGTACTTC.

This clonotype was found many times. This rearrangement joins TRBV4-1 to TRBJ1-6; 8 bases align to TRBD1. Germline V gene sequence: CDR1 MGHRA, CDR2 YSYEKL. This CDR3 has 21 residues. V dropped 0 bases and J dropped 0; count of bases not matched to a gene: 13. CDR3 in DNA: TGCGCCAGCAGCCAAGATGAAACTAGACAGGGGACCAGCTCCTATAATTCACCCCTCCACTTT. Protein: CASSQDETRQGTSSYNSPLHF.

As regards this clonotype: A much more abundant neighbour one base away suggests this may be a read error. V usage is TRBV5-1 and J usage is TRBJ1-6; D remains ambiguous. The CDR3 runs to 15 residues. Germline V CDR1 and CDR2: SGHRS, YFSETQ. CDR3 amino acids: CDTRETQDRNSPLHF. For the CDR3, the DNA is TGCGACACCCGAGAGACCCAGGATCGGAATTCACCCCTCCACTTT.

This clonotype showed up many times. The CDR3 nucleotides are TGCAGTGCTAGGAAGGCAGGGGAGGGGCAGCCCCAGCATTTT. This encodes CSARKAGEGQPQHF. The chain combines TRBV20-1 with TRBJ1-5, with D possibly TRBD1 on 6 matching bases. Germline V gene lookup returns CDR1 DFQATT and CDR2 SNEGSKA (reference sequence). V was shortened by 3 bases and J by 7 bases, with 16 bases between the two germline ends. There are 14 residues in the CDR3.

At least ten counts were recorded for this clonotype. V gene TRBV5-1 combines with J gene TRBJ1-1, with unresolved D. The V gene lost 0 bases and the J gene lost 3 bases, with 12 bases spanning the gap. The CDR3 contains 15 residues. Germline V gene sequence: CDR1 SGHRS, CDR2 YFSETQ. This CDR3 reads CASSLVPREDTEAFF. The DNA of the CDR3 is TGCGCCAGCAGCTTGGTACCGAGGGAAGACACTGAAGCTTTCTTT.

Note on this clonotype: This may arise from a read error, as a much more abundant clone is one base away. This chain joins TRBV30 and TRBJ1-1; maybe TRBD1 (6 bases). CDR3 length: 14 amino acids. The germline V gene has CDR1 GTSNPN and CDR2 SVGIG (reference sequence). This chain's CDR3 is CAWGVGGAGTEAFF. DNA of the CDR3: TGTGCCTGGGGTGTAGGGGGGGCTGGCACTGAAGCTTTCTTT.

This clonotype has a count of ten or more. V gene TRBV6-5 combines with J gene TRBJ2-6, with D tentatively TRBD1 (5 bases). The V gene lost 6 bases and the J gene lost 1 base, with 7 bases spanning the gap. CDR3 length: 14 residues. Germline-derived CDR1 and CDR2 are MNHEY and SVGAGI. The CDR3 sequence is CASSAGSGANVLTF. The CDR3 bases are TGTGCCAGCAGCGCAGGGTCTGGGGCCAACGTCCTGACTTTC.

A word on this clonotype: It may be a read error: a sequence one base away is much more abundant. The chain carries TRBV2 and TRBJ2-5; possible D gene TRBD1, 5 bases. The J call may not be correct, given that the DNA end is closer to TRBJ2-7. The CDR3 extends over 12 amino acids. Germline CDR1 reads SNHLY; CDR2 reads FYNNEI. DNA for the CDR3: TGTGTCAGCACAGGCATCTCCTACGAGCAGTACTTC. As protein: CVSTGISYEQYF.

Only a few counts were recorded for this clonotype. The chain is built from TRBV5-4 and TRBJ1-1; TRBD1 matches 7 bases. CDR1 and CDR2 (germline): SGHNT, YYREEE (reference sequence). Unmatched junction bases numbered 11, after V lost 2 bases and J lost 1 base. The CDR3 is 17 residues long. CDR3 nucleotides: TGTGCCAGCAGCTTCCCGACAGGGAGGAATGGGAACACTGAAGCTTTCTTT. The encoded protein is CASSFPTGRNGNTEAFF.

This clonotype was observed at least ten times. The V gene is TRBV6-6, the J gene TRBJ2-7; D gene uncertain. Germline CDR1 is MNHNY and CDR2 is SVGAGI (reference sequence). The germline V and J ends were trimmed by 2 bases and 5 bases, with 7 bases remaining between them. The CDR3 runs to 12 residues. The CDR3 DNA sequence: TGTGCCAGCAGTTACCGTAAGAACGAGCAGTACTTC. It specifies CASSYRKNEQYF.

There are many counts of this clonotype. This rearrangement joins TRBV10-2 to TRBJ1-2; D is ambiguous. This CDR3 region has 14 residues. Trimming left V 0 bases short and J 7 bases short, with 12 bases between. CDR1 is WSHSY, CDR2 SAAADI, per germline. CDR3 bases: TGCGCCAGCAGTGAGTCGATCTGGGATGGTGGCTACACCTTC. It encodes CASSESIWDGGYTF.

This clonotype was found a few times. This clone may be a read error of a much larger clone one base away. The chain has TRBV11-2 and TRBJ1-4; TRBD1 might be the D (6 bases). CDR1 is SGHAT, CDR2 FQNNGV, per germline. The CDR3 spans 15 residues. The CDR3 sequence: CASNLEGGPNEKLFF. The DNA of the CDR3 is TGTGCCAGCAACTTAGAAGGGGGGCCTAATGAAAAACTGTTTTTT. The whole variable domain, remainder taken from reference TRBV11-2 and TRBJ1-4, is EAGVAQSPRYKIIEKRQSVAFWCNPISGHATLYWYQQILGQGPKLLIQFQNNGVVDDSQLPKDRFSAERLKGVDSTLKIQPAKLEDSAVYLCASNLEGGPNEKLFFGSGTQLSVL.

This clonotype was seen ten or more times. The J gene is TRBJ2-3, the V gene TRBV4-1; D remains unclear. CDR1 MGHRA and CDR2 YSYEKL come from the germline V gene. Between the trimmed V and J ends, which lost 1 base and 6 bases, there was a span of 11 bases. This CDR3 is built from 14 residues. The CDR3 loop reads CASSQVPVRDTQYF. DNA of the CDR3: TGCGCCAGCAGCCAAGTTCCTGTTCGGGATACGCAGTATTTT.

Note on this clonotype: This may arise from a read error, as a much more abundant clone is one base away. The chain combines TRBV5-1 with TRBJ2-5, with D perhaps matching TRBD2 (5 bases). The CDR3 consists of 15 residues. Germline-derived CDR1 and CDR2 are SGHRS and YFSETQ. The V and J ends lost 5 bases and 3 bases respectively, with 17 bases between them. The CDR3 spells CASRPSAIGEETQYF. DNA of the CDR3: TGCGCCAGCAGACCCTCGGCGATCGGGGAAGAGACCCAGTACTTC.

This clonotype was seen once. V and J are TRBV5-1 and TRBJ1-4, with 10 bases that match TRBD1. CDR1 and CDR2 (germline): SGHRS, YFSETQ. The CDR3 contains 14 residues. V gave up 9 bases and J gave up 7 bases; unmatched junction bases: 9. CDR3 nucleotides: TGCGCCAACCGGGACAGGGGAGGAAGTGAAAAACTGTTTTTT. Amino acid sequence: CANRDRGGSEKLFF.

At least ten counts were recorded for this clonotype. The genes are TRBV7-8 and TRBJ1-2; 9 bases line up with TRBD1. Trimming cost V 5 bases and J 8 bases; bases outside gene matches: 6. This CDR3 has 13 amino acids. Germline CDR1 reads SGHVS; CDR2 reads FQNEAQ. CDR3 region: CASSPATGGGYTF. The CDR3 DNA is TGTGCCAGCAGCCCGGCGACAGGGGGAGGCTACACCTTC.

Notes on this clonotype: Just one base apart from a much larger clone, this may be a read error. The genes are TRBV5-1 and TRBJ2-7; weak D call: TRBD1 (5 bases). Germline V gives CDR1 SGHRS, CDR2 YFSETQ. Trimming took off 4 bases at V and 4 bases at J, with 15 bases between the two ends. The CDR3 contains 14 residues. The CDR3, as DNA: TGCGCCAGCAGCCTGGCCCTGGACATTTACGAGCAGTACTTC. It translates to CASSLALDIYEQYF.

This clonotype was observed at least ten times. The rearrangement joins TRBV6-1 to TRBJ2-7; 9 positions agree with TRBD1. The CDR3 is 12 amino acids. The V gene's germline CDR1 is MNHNS and CDR2 SASEGT. The V gene end was trimmed by 5 bases and the J gene end by 7 bases; junction bases not matched to a gene: 3. The DNA for the CDR3 is TGTGCCAGCAGTTGGACAGGGGAAGAGCAGTACTTC. It yields the protein CASSWTGEEQYF.